A single sample is the source of the 2 T cell receptor beta chains below, sequenced in a study of CD8+ T cells in alopecia areata. Sequencing relied on a cDNA template that was reverse transcribed from extracted RNA. Sequencing was performed with immunoSEQ multiplex PCR; in TCRdb, only in-frame clones are kept and a portion is missing. The profile covers 110,000 or so clones, with about 61% appearing a single time and about 3% taken by the ten largest. Sample: CD4+ T cells sorted from blood. Source of these receptors: a human donor in good health.

This rearrangement joins TRBV5-1 to TRBJ2-3, with D uncertain. CDR3 length equals 15 residues. Germline V gene sequence: CDR1 SGHRS, CDR2 YFSETQ. V was clipped by 0 bases and J by 3 bases, with 11 bases between them. The CDR3 sequence is CASSLDSKETDTQYF. CDR3 DNA: TGCGCCAGCAGCTTGGACAGCAAGGAGACAGATACGCAGTATTTT. The whole variable domain, remainder taken from reference TRBV5-1 and TRBJ2-3, is KAGVTQTPRYLIKTRGQQVTLSCSPISGHRSVSWYQQTPGQGLQFLFEYFSETQRNKGNFPGRFSGRQFSNSRSEMNVSTLELGDSALYLCASSLDSKETDTQYFGPGTRLTVL.

This clone showed up just a few times. The chain joins TRBV5-1 to TRBJ1-1; 7 bases fit TRBD1. The CDR3 is made up of 14 amino acids. The V segment lost 0 bases and the J segment 1 base; nucleotides outside the gene matches: 0. The germline V gene encodes CDR1 SGHRS and CDR2 YFSETQ. In nucleotides, the CDR3 is TGCGCCAGCAGCTTGGGGACAGGGAACACTGAAGCTTTCTTT. Its protein is CASSLGTGNTEAFF. The full variable domain, in which reference TRBV5-1 and TRBJ1-1 provide the parts outside the CDR3, is KAGVTQTPRYLIKTRGQQVTLSCSPISGHRSVSWYQQTPGQGLQFLFEYFSETQRNKGNFPGRFSGRQFSNSRSEMNVSTLELGDSALYLCASSLGTGNTEAFFGQGTRLTVV.